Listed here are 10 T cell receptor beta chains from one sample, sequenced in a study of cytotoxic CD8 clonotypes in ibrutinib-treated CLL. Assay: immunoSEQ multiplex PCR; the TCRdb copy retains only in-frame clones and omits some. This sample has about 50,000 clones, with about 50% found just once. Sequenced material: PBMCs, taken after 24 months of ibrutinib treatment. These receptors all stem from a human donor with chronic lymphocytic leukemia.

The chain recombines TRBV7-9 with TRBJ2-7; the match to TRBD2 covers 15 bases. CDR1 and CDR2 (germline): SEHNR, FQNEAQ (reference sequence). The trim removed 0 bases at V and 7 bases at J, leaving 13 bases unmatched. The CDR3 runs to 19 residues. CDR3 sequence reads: CASSLAGLAGGPGRVEQYF. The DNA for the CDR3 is TGTGCCAGCAGCTTAGCCGGACTAGCGGGGGGGCCCGGTCGGGTGGAGCAGTACTTC.

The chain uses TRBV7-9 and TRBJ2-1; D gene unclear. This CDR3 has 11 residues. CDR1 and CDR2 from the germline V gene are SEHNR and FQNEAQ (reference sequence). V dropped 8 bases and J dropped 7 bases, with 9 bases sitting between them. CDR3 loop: CASSWGNEQFF. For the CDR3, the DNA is TGTGCCAGCTCATGGGGAAATGAGCAGTTCTTC.

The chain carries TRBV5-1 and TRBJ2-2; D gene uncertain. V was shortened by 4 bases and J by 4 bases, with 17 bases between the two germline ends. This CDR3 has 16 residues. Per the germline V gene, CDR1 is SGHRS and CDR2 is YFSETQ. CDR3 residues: CASSLGPSLPTGELFF. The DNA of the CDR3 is TGCGCCAGCAGCCTCGGGCCTTCACTCCCCACCGGGGAGCTGTTTTTT.

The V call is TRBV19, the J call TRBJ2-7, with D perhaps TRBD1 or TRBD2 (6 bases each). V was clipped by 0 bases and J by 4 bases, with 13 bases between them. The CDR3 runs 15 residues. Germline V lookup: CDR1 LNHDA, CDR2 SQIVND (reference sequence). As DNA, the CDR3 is TGTGCCAGTAGTATAGATCGGGGGCGCCGATACGAGCAGTACTTC. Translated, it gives CASSIDRGRRYEQYF.

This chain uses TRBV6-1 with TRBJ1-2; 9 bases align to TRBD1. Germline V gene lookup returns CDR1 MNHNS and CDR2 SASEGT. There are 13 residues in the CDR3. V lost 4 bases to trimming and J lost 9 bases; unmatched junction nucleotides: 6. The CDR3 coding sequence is TGTGCCAGCAGTGCACCACAGGGGGCGCGCTACACCTTC. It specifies CASSAPQGARYTF.

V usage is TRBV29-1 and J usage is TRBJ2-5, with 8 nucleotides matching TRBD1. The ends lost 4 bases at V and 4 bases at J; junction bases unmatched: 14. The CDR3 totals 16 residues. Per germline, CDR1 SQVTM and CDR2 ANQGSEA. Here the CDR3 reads CSVAYGRDTGGETQYF. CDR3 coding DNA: TGCAGCGTTGCCTACGGAAGGGATACAGGGGGAGAGACCCAGTACTTC.

The CDR3 nucleotides are TGCGCCAGCAGCGGGCAGGGCTCTACCTACAATGAGCAGTTCTTC. This encodes CASSGQGSTYNEQFF. The chain joins TRBV5-1 to TRBJ2-1; tentative D call: TRBD1 (5 bases). CDR3 length equals 15 residues. Per germline, CDR1 SGHRS and CDR2 YFSETQ. V lost 4 bases and J lost 2, with 13 bases in between.

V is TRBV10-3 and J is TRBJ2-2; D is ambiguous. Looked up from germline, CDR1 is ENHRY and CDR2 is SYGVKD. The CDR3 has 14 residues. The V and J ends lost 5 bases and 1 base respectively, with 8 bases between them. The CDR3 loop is CAISFGLNTGELFF. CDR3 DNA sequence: TGTGCCATCAGTTTCGGTCTGAACACCGGGGAGCTGTTTTTT.

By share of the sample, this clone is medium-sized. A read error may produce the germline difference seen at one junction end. CDR3 coding DNA: TGTGCCAGCGGGGGCAACGTCCTGACTTTC. Translating it yields CASGGNVLTF. The chain joins TRBV2 to TRBJ2-6, with D perhaps assigned TRBD1 or TRBD2 (5 bases each). The CDR3 spans 10 residues. CDR1 is SNHLY and CDR2 is FYNNEI in the germline V gene.

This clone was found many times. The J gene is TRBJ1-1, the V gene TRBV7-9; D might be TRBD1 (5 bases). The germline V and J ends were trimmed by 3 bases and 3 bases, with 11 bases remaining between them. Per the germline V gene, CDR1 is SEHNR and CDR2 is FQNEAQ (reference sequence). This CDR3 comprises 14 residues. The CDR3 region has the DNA TGTGCCAGCAGCTTTAACAGGAGGGACACTGAAGCTTTCTTT. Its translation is CASSFNRRDTEAFF. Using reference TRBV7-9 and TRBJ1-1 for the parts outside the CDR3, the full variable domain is DTGVSQNPRHKITKRGQNVTFRCDPISEHNRLYWYRQTLGQGPEFLTYFQNEAQLEKSRLLSDRFSAERPKGSFSTLEIQRTEQGDSAMYLCASSFNRRDTEAFFGQGTRLTVV.